This T cell receptor (beta chain) is from a study of graft-versus-host responses after intestinal transplantation. General study results and limits: Clonal ratios of graft-versus-host to host-versus-graft in allografts were high for patients exhibiting graft-donor T cell macrochimerism.

Method: immunoSEQ multiplex PCR; TCRdb's copy keeps in-frame clones and lacks some. Of more than 95,000 clones in the sample, under 95% were seen once. With regard to this clone: Its antigen is not known.

The CDR3 loop spans 14 amino acids. The ends were cut back, 3 bases at V and 3 bases at J, with 9 bases in the middle. The V gene's germline CDR1 is MNHNS and CDR2 SASEGT. The clonotype was recovered from a human donor who received an intestinal transplant. The chain joins TRBV6-1 to TRBJ2-1, with unresolved D. The specimen comprised unstimulated CD8+ T cells sorted from spleen or lymph node cells, sampled before intestinal transplant. CDR3 bases: TGTGCCAGCAGTGAGGGTAGACTCTACAATGAGCAGTTCTTC. Its translation: CASSEGRLYNEQFF.